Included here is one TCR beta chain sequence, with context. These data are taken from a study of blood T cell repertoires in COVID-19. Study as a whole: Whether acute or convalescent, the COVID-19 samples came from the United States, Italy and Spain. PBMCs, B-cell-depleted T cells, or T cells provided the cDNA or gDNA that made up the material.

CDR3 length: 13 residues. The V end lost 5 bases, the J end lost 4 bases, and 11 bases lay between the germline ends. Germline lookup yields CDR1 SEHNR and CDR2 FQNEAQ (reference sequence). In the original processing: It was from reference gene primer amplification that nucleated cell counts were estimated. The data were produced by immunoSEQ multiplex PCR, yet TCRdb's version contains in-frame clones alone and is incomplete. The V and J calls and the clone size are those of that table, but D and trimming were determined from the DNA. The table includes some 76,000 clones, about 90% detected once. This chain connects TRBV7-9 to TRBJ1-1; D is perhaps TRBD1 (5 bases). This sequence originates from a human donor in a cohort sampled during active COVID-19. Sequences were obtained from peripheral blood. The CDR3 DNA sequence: TGTGCCAGCAGCACCCAGGGTTTCACTGAAGCTTTCTTT. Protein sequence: CASSTQGFTEAFF.